The clone carrying this TCR beta chain was seen a handful of times. Its antigen is as yet unknown. This CDR3 is built from 15 residues. V lost 5 bases to trimming and J lost 5 bases; unmatched junction nucleotides: 9. Germline lookup yields CDR1 LNHNV and CDR2 YYDKDF (reference sequence). The sample is drawn from a study of blood T cells in healthy people across ages. Alongside a J-beta primer mix, a sample-barcoded 5' primer served in a second PCR lasting about 7 to 11 cycles. A template-switch adaptor containing 12 random nucleotides labeled each cDNA molecule. TCRdb processed the 5' RACE reads anew with MiXCR; each CDR3 protein has one entry. This table has 700,000 to 950,000 distinct CDR3 sequences, more than 45% appearing once. Aged roughly 6 to 95, donors were systemically healthy Caucasians from Russia. Study-wide results and caveats: Long-lived donors exceeded aged donors in naive CD4+ cells and diversity.

The specimen was blood. The TCR originated in a young man in good health. J is TRBJ1-2 and V is TRBV15; 9 positions agree with TRBD1. Written as DNA, the CDR3 is TGTGCCACCAGCCTCGGACAGGGGAATCGATATGGCTACACCTTC. Amino acid sequence: CATSLGQGNRYGYTF.